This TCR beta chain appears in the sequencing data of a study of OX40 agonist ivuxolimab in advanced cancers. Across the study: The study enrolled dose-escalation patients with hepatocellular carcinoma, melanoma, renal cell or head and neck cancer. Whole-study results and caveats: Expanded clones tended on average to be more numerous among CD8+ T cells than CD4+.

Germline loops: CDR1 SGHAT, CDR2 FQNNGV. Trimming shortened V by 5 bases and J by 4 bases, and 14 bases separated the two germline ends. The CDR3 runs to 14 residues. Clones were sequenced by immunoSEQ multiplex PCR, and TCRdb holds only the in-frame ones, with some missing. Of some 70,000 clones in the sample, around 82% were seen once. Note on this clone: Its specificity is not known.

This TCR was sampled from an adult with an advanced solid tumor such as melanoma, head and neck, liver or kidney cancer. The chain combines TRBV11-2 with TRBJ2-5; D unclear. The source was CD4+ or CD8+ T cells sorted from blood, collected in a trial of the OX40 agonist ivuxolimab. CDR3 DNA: TGTGCCAGCAGCGCAACGGGCAGGACAGAGACCCAGTACTTC. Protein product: CASSATGRTETQYF.